This T cell receptor (beta chain) comes out of a study of response to subunit inactivated influenza vaccine. This clonotype was counted a few times. Its cognate antigen is unknown. One entry per CDR3 protein, called by TCRdb with MiXCR from the RT-PCR reads. The profile shows 400,000 to 650,000 distinct CDR3 sequences, approximately 7.2% of them singletons. Study results and limitations: That few new T cells are recruited by each seasonal influenza vaccination was the authors' suggestion.

Here the sequenced sample was PBMCs from blood, taken 23 to 25 months after vaccination. The sequence derives from a man aged 50 to 75 who received an inactivated influenza vaccine.

DNA for the CDR3: TGTGCCAGCAGCCGATCTTCCCGGACAGGGGGCTACGAAAAACTGTTTTTT. Encoded protein: CASSRSSRTGGYEKLFF. The genes are TRBV5-4 and TRBJ1-4; 11 nucleotides match TRBD1. Germline CDR1 is SGHNT and CDR2 is YYREEE (reference sequence). After removal of 4 bases from V and 8 bases from J, the junction contained 13 bases not matched to a gene. The CDR3 runs to 17 residues. Using reference TRBV5-4 and TRBJ1-4 for the parts outside the CDR3, the full variable domain is ETGVTQSPTHLIKTRGQQVTLRCSSQSGHNTVSWYQQALGQGPQFIFQYYREEENGRGNFPPRFSGLQFPNYSSELNVNALELDDSALYLCASSRSSRTGGYEKLFFGSGTQLSVL.